This TCR beta chain was retrieved from a study of OX40 agonist ivuxolimab in advanced cancers. Trimming left V 5 bases short and J 4 bases short, with 12 bases between. CDR3 length: 13 residues. Germline values: CDR1 SGHNT, CDR2 YYREEE (reference sequence). Sequencing used immunoSEQ multiplex PCR; TCRdb keeps in-frame clones, though not all of them. The top ten clones hold 0.52% of a sample with around 57,000 clones, 82% of them seen once. The rearrangement joins TRBV5-4 to TRBJ1-2, with TRBD1 as a possible D gene (6 bases). Sequenced here: CD4+ or CD8+ T cells sorted from blood, sampled in a trial of the OX40 agonist ivuxolimab. This TCR came from an adult with an advanced solid tumor such as melanoma, head and neck, liver or kidney cancer. The DNA of the CDR3 is TGTGCCAGCAGTTACGGGGGCGGCTATGGCTACACCTTC. This encodes CASSYGGGYGYTF. Full variable domain (remainder filled in from reference TRBV5-4 and TRBJ1-2): ETGVTQSPTHLIKTRGQQVTLRCSSQSGHNTVSWYQQALGQGPQFIFQYYREEENGRGNFPPRFSGLQFPNYSSELNVNALELDDSALYLCASSYGGGYGYTFGSGTRLTVV.